One sample yielded the 19 T cell receptor beta chains listed below, sequenced in a study of cytomegalovirus exposure and HLA in healthy donors. 13 Jbeta primers and 60 Vbeta primers were used for the PCR. Only in-frame clones appear in the TCRdb table, and some are missing; sequencing was by immunoSEQ multiplex PCR. Of tens of thousands of clones listed, roughly 82% are singletons. Sequencing input: PBMCs. These receptor sequences come from a male donor in good health and CMV-seropositive.

V and J are TRBV6-5 and TRBJ2-5, with TRBD1 matching 9 bases. Unmatched junction bases numbered 4, after V lost 5 bases and J lost 0 bases. Per germline, CDR1 MNHEY and CDR2 SVGAGI. The CDR3 contains 15 residues. CDR3 nucleotides: TGTGCCAGCAGTCGGGACAGGGCGTACCAAGAGACCCAGTACTTC. Amino acids: CASSRDRAYQETQYF.

The V and J genes are TRBV4-1 and TRBJ2-3, with TRBD2 matching 11 bases. This CDR3 is built from 17 residues. Germline V gene lookup returns CDR1 MGHRA and CDR2 YSYEKL. Germline trimming cut 1 base from V and 6 bases from J; bases unmatched to any gene: 9. This chain's CDR3 is CASSQGLTSGSLDTQYF. Written as DNA, the CDR3 is TGCGCCAGCAGCCAAGGACTCACTAGCGGGAGTCTCGATACGCAGTATTTT.

V is TRBV6-6 and J is TRBJ2-1, with D maybe TRBD1 (5 bases). The CDR3 is made up of 14 amino acids. Per germline, CDR1 MNHNY and CDR2 SVGAGI (reference sequence). Trimming shortened V by 4 bases and J by 6 bases, and 13 bases separated the two germline ends. In nucleotides, the CDR3 is TGTGCCAGCAGTTTAACCAGGGTCGGCAATGAGCAGTTCTTC. This gives the protein CASSLTRVGNEQFF.

The chain has TRBV10-1 and TRBJ2-7; tentatively, D is TRBD1 (6 bases). This CDR3 contains 12 residues. Trimming pared 4 bases from V and 2 bases from J, leaving 6 bases between. Germline V gene lookup returns CDR1 WNHNN and CDR2 SYGVQD (reference sequence). The CDR3 coding sequence is TGCGCCAGCAGTGGGGGGCCCTACGAGCAGTACTTC. It specifies CASSGGPYEQYF.

The chain uses TRBV28 and TRBJ1-3; D is ambiguous. Deletions cut 3 bases from V and 4 bases from J, with 19 bases between. The germline CDR1 and CDR2 sequences are MDHEN and SYDVKM. The CDR3 totals 17 residues. The chain's CDR3 is CASSFMTFGEAGNTIYF. In DNA, the CDR3 is TGTGCCAGCAGTTTCATGACCTTTGGGGAGGCAGGAAACACCATATATTTT.

V and J are TRBV30 and TRBJ1-3; 9 bases are shared with TRBD1. Germline lookup yields CDR1 GTSNPN and CDR2 SVGIG (reference sequence). The CDR3 extends over 17 amino acids. The junction had 17 bases not matched to a gene; V was cut back by 7 bases and J by 4 bases. The CDR3 region has the DNA TGTGCCTACGAGGGACAGGGCAGAACAGTCCCCGGAAACACCATATATTTT. Translating gives CAYEGQGRTVPGNTIYF. Looking up the rest from reference TRBV30 and TRBJ1-3 gives the full variable domain: SQTIHQWPATLVQPVGSPLSLECTVEGTSNPNLYWYRQAAGRGLQLLFYSVGIGQISSEVPQNLSASRPQDRQFILSSKKLLLSDSGFYLCAYEGQGRTVPGNTIYFGEGSWLTVV.

The chain has TRBV5-1 and TRBJ1-5; D possibly corresponds to TRBD1 (5 bases). The germline CDR1 and CDR2 sequences are SGHRS and YFSETQ. Trimming took off 0 bases at V and 4 bases at J, with 11 bases between the two ends. The CDR3 runs to 15 residues. The CDR3: CASSLEGFRNQPQHF. In DNA, the CDR3 is TGCGCCAGCAGCTTGGAGGGGTTCAGGAATCAGCCCCAGCATTTT.

V gene TRBV30 combines with J gene TRBJ2-3, with TRBD2 matching 14 bases. J gave up 0 bases and V 4 bases, and 6 bases lay outside the gene matches. The CDR3 runs to 17 residues. Germline CDR1 is GTSNPN and CDR2 is SVGIG (reference sequence). The CDR3 sequence is CAWNLGTSGGSTDTQYF. For the CDR3, the DNA is TGTGCCTGGAACCTTGGGACTAGCGGGGGAAGCACAGATACGCAGTATTTT. The full variable domain, rest sourced from reference TRBV30 and TRBJ2-3, is SQTIHQWPATLVQPVGSPLSLECTVEGTSNPNLYWYRQAAGRGLQLLFYSVGIGQISSEVPQNLSASRPQDRQFILSSKKLLLSDSGFYLCAWNLGTSGGSTDTQYFGPGTRLTVL.

The CDR3 loop reads CASTQRGYANQPQHF. CDR3 DNA: TGTGCCAGCACCCAGAGGGGGTACGCCAATCAGCCCCAGCATTTT. The J gene is TRBJ1-5, the V gene TRBV6-1; D may be TRBD1 (6 bases). Per germline, CDR1 MNHNS and CDR2 SASEGT. V lost 7 bases and J lost 3, with 16 bases in between. The length of the CDR3 is 15 residues.

This chain connects TRBV5-1 to TRBJ2-1; 9 bases are shared with TRBD1. Germline CDR1 and CDR2: SGHRS and YFSETQ. The J segment lost 3 bases and the V segment lost 4 bases, leaving 8 bases of the junction unmatched. The CDR3 length is 16 residues. CDR3 sequence (DNA): TGCGCCAGCAGCCCCGGGACAGGGAGCTTCTACAATGAGCAGTTCTTC. This gives the protein CASSPGTGSFYNEQFF. The full variable domain, with the rest looked up from reference TRBV5-1 and TRBJ2-1, is KAGVTQTPRYLIKTRGQQVTLSCSPISGHRSVSWYQQTPGQGLQFLFEYFSETQRNKGNFPGRFSGRQFSNSRSEMNVSTLELGDSALYLCASSPGTGSFYNEQFFGPGTRLTVL.

CDR3 DNA sequence: TGTGCCTGGAGCCCCTCCGGGACAGGGTACCTCCACTTT. Translating gives CAWSPSGTGYLHF. The chain couples TRBV30 to TRBJ1-6; 9 nucleotides match TRBD1. CDR3 length: 13 residues. Trimming at V came to 3 bases and at J to 15 bases, leaving 9 bases not matched to a gene. Germline loops: CDR1 GTSNPN, CDR2 SVGIG (reference sequence).

This clone was seen a handful of times. This chain connects TRBV27 to TRBJ1-5; no firm D call. Deletions cut 6 bases from V and 5 bases from J, with 8 bases between. CDR1 is MNHEY and CDR2 is SMNVEV in the germline V gene (reference sequence). The CDR3 consists of 12 residues. The CDR3 DNA reads as TGTGCCAGCAGCCGTACAGATCAGCCCCAGCATTTT. It translates to CASSRTDQPQHF.

V gene TRBV7-7 combines with J gene TRBJ2-1, with 7 bases matching TRBD1. The length of the CDR3 is 15 residues. The germline CDR1 and CDR2 sequences are SSHAT and FNYEAQ (reference sequence). The V and J ends lost 2 bases and 9 bases, in that order; junction bases with no gene match: 10. The CDR3 is CASSLIDREGGEQFF. The CDR3 nucleotides read TGTGCCAGCAGCTTAATTGACAGGGAAGGGGGTGAGCAGTTCTTC.

The CDR3 protein is CASSTPGLLNIQYF. The CDR3 DNA reads TGCGCCAGCAGCACCCCGGGACTCTTAAACATTCAGTACTTC. The J gene is TRBJ2-4, the V gene TRBV4-1; TRBD2 is a possible D gene (6 bases). V lost 5 bases, J lost 6 bases, and 14 bases lay in between. The CDR3 is 14 amino acids. Germline CDR1 and CDR2: MGHRA and YSYEKL.

This clone was found a few times. The V and J genes are TRBV9 and TRBJ2-3; TRBD2 is a possible D gene (5 bases). CDR1 is SGDLS, CDR2 YYNGEE, per germline. The CDR3 has 15 amino acids. V lost 4 bases, J lost 4 bases, and 16 bases lay in between. CDR3 DNA: TGTGCCAGCAGCCCTCGGGGAAAATGGTCAGATACGCAGTATTTT. Translated, it gives CASSPRGKWSDTQYF.

The sample holds a few counts of this clone. The chain is built from TRBV6-5 and TRBJ1-6, with D tentatively TRBD1 (6 bases). Trimming left V 2 bases short and J 15 bases short, with 23 bases between. The CDR3 is made up of 16 amino acids. Germline CDR1 and CDR2: MNHEY and SVGAGI. The CDR3 loop is CASSYHSRGGQGHLHF. The CDR3 DNA is TGTGCCAGCAGTTACCACTCGAGGGGGGGCCAGGGGCACCTCCACTTT.

J is TRBJ2-5 and V is TRBV7-7; 10 positions agree with TRBD1. The CDR3 runs 15 residues. The V gene end was trimmed by 5 bases and the J gene end by 5 bases; junction bases not matched to a gene: 8. The germline CDR1 and CDR2 sequences are SSHAT and FNYEAQ (reference sequence). For the CDR3, the DNA is TGTGCCAGCAGCCTGGGACAGGGGCGACAGGAGACCCAGTACTTC. It translates to CASSLGQGRQETQYF.

The chain couples TRBV7-6 to TRBJ2-7, with unresolved D. Germline assignment: CDR1 SGHVS and CDR2 FNYEAQ. V was clipped by 5 bases and J by 2 bases, with 13 bases between them. There are 14 residues in the CDR3. The CDR3 loop reads CASSVGPQAYEQYF. The CDR3 DNA is TGTGCCAGCAGCGTGGGCCCCCAGGCCTACGAGCAGTACTTC. Together with reference TRBV7-6 and TRBJ2-7, the CDR3 gives the full variable domain: GAGVSQSPRYKVTKRGQDVALRCDPISGHVSLYWYRQALGQGPEFLTYFNYEAQQDKSGLPNDRFSAERPEGSISTLTIQRTEQRDSAMYRCASSVGPQAYEQYFGPGTRLTVT.

This clone was found once. The gene calls are TRBV19 and TRBJ1-1; TRBD1 is a possible D gene (6 bases). V shed 5 bases and J shed 11 bases, with 18 bases lying between them. This CDR3 region has 13 residues. From germline, CDR1 is LNHDA and CDR2 SQIVND (reference sequence). The CDR3 sequence: CASSPYRDLRAFF. CDR3 sequence (DNA): TGTGCCAGTAGTCCTTACAGGGATTTGCGGGCTTTCTTT.